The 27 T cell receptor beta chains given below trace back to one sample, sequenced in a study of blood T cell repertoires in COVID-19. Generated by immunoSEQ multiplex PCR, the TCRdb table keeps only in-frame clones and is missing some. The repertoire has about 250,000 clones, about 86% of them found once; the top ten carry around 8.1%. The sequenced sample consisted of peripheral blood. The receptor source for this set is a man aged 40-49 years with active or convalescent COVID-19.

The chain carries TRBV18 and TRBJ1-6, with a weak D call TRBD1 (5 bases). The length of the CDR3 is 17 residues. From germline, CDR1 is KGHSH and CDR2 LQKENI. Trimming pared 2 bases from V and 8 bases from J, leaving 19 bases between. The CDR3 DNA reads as TGTGCCAGCTCACCATCTGGCTTTAGGACAAGGGATTCACCCCTCCACTTT. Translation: CASSPSGFRTRDSPLHF.

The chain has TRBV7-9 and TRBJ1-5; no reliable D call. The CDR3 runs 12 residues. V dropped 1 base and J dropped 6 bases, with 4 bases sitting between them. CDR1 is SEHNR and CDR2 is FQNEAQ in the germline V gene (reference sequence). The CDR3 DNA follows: TGTGCCAGCAGCTTAGTCGGTCAGCCCCAGCATTTT. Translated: CASSLVGQPQHF.

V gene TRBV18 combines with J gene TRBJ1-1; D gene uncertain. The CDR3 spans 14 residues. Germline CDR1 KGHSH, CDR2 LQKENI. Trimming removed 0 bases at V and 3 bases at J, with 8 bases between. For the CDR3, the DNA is TGTGCCAGCTCACCACCGTTAATTTACACTGAAGCTTTCTTT. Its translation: CASSPPLIYTEAFF.

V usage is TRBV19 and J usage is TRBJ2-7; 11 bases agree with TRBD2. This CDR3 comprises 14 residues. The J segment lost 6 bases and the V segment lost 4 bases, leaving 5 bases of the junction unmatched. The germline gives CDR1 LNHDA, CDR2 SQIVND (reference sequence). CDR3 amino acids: CASSNLAGGGEQYF. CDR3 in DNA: TGTGCCAGTAGTAATCTAGCGGGGGGCGGCGAGCAGTACTTC. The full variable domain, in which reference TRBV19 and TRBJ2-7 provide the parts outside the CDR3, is DGGITQSPKYLFRKEGQNVTLSCEQNLNHDAMYWYRQDPGQGLRLIYYSQIVNDFQKGDIAEGYSVSREKKESFPLTVTSAQKNPTAFYLCASSNLAGGGEQYFGPGTRLTVT.

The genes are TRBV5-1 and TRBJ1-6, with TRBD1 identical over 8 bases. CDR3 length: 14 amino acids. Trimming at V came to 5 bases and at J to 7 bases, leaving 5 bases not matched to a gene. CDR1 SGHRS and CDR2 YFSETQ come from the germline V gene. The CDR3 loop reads CASRPTGVNSPLHF. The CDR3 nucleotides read TGCGCCAGCAGGCCGACAGGGGTAAATTCACCCCTCCACTTT.

The CDR3 nucleotides are TGTGCCAGCACCCCGGGGAGGGTGAACACTGAAGCTTTCTTT. Encoded protein: CASTPGRVNTEAFF. The rearrangement links TRBV11-3 to TRBJ1-1; no definite D call. The V gene lost 7 bases and the J gene lost 0 bases, with 12 bases spanning the gap. This CDR3 has 14 amino acids. The V gene's germline CDR1 is SGHNT and CDR2 YENEEA.

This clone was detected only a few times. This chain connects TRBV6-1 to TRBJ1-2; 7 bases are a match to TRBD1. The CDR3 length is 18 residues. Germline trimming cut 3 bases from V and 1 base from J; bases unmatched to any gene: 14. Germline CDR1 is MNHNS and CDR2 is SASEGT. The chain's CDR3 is CASSDRTRDSAYNYGYTF. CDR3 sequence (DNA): TGTGCCAGCAGTGACCGGACCCGGGACAGCGCCTATAACTATGGCTACACCTTC.

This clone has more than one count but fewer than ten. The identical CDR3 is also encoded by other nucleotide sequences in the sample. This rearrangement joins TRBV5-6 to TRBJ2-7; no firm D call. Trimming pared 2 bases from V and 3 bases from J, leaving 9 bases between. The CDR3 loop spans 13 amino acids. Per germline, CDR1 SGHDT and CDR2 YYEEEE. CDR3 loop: CASSFGLDYEQYF. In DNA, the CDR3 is TGTGCCAGCAGCTTTGGGCTTGACTACGAGCAGTACTTC.

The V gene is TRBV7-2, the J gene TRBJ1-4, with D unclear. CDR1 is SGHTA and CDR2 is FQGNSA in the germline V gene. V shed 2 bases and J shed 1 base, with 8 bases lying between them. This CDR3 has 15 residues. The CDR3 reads CASSLFRGTNEKLFF. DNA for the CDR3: TGTGCCAGCAGCTTATTCCGGGGAACTAATGAAAAACTGTTTTTT.

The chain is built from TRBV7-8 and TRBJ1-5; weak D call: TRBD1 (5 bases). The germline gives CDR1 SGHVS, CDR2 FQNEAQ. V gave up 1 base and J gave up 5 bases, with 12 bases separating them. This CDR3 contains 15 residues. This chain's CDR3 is CASSLGQGQHQPQHF. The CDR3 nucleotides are TGTGCCAGCAGCTTAGGGCAGGGTCAGCATCAGCCCCAGCATTTT.

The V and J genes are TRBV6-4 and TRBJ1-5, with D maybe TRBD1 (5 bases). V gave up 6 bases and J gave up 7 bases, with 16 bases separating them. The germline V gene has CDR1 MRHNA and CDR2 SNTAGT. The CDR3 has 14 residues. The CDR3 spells CASSQNWGGQPQHF. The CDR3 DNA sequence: TGTGCCAGCAGCCAGAACTGGGGCGGCCAGCCCCAGCATTTT.

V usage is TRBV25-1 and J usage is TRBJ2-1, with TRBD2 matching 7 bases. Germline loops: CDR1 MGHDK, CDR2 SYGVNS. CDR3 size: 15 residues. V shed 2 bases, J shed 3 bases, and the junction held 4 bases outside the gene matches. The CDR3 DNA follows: TGTGCCAGCAGTGAACTCTGGACTAGCTACAATGAGCAGTTCTTC. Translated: CASSELWTSYNEQFF.

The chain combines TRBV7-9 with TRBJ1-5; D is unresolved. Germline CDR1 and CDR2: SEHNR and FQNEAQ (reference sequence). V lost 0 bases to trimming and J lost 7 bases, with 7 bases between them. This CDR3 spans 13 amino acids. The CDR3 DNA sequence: TGTGCCAGCAGCTTAGCAGGGAGCCAGCCCCAGCATTTT. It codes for CASSLAGSQPQHF.

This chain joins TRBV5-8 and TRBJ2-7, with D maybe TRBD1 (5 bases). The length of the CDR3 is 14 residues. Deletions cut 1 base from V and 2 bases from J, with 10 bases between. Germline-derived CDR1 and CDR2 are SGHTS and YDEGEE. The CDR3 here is CASSLQQVPYEQYF. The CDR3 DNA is TGTGCCAGCAGCTTGCAACAGGTTCCCTACGAGCAGTACTTC.

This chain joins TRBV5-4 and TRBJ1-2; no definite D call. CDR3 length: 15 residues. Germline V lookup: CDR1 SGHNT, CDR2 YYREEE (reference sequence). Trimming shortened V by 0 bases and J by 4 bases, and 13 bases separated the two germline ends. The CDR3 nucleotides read TGTGCCAGCAGCTTGGCCGAAAGCGGTATCTATGGCTACACCTTC. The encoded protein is CASSLAESGIYGYTF.

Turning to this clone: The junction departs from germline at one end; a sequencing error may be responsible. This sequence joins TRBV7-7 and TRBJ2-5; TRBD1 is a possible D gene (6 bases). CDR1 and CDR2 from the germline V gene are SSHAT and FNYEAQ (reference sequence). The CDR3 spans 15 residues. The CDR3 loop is CASSPGGGSQETQYF. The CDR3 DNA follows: TGTGCTAGCAGCCCTGGGGGCGGGTCCCAAGAGACCCAGTACTTC.

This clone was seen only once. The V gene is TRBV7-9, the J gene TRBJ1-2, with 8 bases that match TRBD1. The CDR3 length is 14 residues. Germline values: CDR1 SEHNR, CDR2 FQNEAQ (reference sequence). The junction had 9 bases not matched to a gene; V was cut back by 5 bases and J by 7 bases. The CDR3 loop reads CASSPQGAVPGYTF. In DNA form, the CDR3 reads TGTGCCAGCAGCCCCCAGGGGGCGGTTCCTGGCTACACCTTC. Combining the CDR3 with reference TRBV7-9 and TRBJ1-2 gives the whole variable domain DTGVSQNPRHKITKRGQNVTFRCDPISEHNRLYWYRQTLGQGPEFLTYFQNEAQLEKSRLLSDRFSAERPKGSFSTLEIQRTEQGDSAMYLCASSPQGAVPGYTFGSGTRLTVV.

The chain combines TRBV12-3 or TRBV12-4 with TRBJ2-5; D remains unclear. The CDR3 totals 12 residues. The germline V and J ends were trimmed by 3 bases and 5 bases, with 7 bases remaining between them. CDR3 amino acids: CASSFFRETQYF. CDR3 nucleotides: TGTGCCAGCAGTTTTTTCCGGGAGACCCAGTACTTC.

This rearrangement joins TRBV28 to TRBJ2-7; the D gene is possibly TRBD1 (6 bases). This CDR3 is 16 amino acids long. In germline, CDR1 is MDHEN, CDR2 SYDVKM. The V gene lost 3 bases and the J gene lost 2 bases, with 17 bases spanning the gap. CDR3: CASSLGRQGRPYEQYF. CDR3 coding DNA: TGTGCCAGCAGTTTGGGACGGCAGGGGCGTCCCTACGAGCAGTACTTC.

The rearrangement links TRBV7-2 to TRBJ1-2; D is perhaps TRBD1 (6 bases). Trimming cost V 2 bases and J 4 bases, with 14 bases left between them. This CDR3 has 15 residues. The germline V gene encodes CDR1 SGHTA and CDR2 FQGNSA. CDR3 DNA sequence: TGTGCCAGCAGCTTAAGGGACAAGGCAACCTATGGCTACACCTTC. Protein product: CASSLRDKATYGYTF.

CDR3 sequence: CASSLDGTGHQPQHF. CDR3 DNA sequence: TGTGCCAGCAGTTTAGACGGGACAGGTCATCAGCCCCAGCATTTT. The chain carries TRBV27 and TRBJ1-5; TRBD1 matches at 8 bases. The germline CDR1 and CDR2 sequences are MNHEY and SMNVEV (reference sequence). This CDR3 has 15 amino acids. Germline trimming cut 2 bases from V and 5 bases from J; bases unmatched to any gene: 5.

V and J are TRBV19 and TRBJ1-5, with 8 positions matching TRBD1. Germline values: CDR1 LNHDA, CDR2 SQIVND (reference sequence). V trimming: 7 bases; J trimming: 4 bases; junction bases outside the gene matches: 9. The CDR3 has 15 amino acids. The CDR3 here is CASIRGTGHNQPQHF. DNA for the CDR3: TGTGCCAGTATACGAGGGACAGGTCATAATCAGCCCCAGCATTTT.

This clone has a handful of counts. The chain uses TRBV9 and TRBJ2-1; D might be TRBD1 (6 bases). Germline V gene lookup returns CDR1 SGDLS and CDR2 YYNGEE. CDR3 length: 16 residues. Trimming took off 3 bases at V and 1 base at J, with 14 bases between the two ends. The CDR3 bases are TGTGCCAGCAGCGGCCATCAGGGGTCTTCCTACAATGAGCAGTTCTTC. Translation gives CASSGHQGSSYNEQFF.

The CDR3 loop is CASSFRDQTEAFF. CDR3 coding DNA: TGTGCCAGCAGTTTTCGGGATCAGACTGAAGCTTTCTTT. The rearrangement joins TRBV27 to TRBJ1-1; D is uncertain. The CDR3 extends over 13 amino acids. Germline CDR1 and CDR2: MNHEY and SMNVEV (reference sequence). Trimming shortened V by 3 bases and J by 5 bases, and 10 bases separated the two germline ends.

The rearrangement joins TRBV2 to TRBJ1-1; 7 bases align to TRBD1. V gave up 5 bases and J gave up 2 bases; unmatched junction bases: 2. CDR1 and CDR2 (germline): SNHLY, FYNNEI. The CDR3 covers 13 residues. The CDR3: CASSYRGNTEAFF. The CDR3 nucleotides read TGTGCCAGCAGTTACAGGGGCAACACTGAAGCTTTCTTT.

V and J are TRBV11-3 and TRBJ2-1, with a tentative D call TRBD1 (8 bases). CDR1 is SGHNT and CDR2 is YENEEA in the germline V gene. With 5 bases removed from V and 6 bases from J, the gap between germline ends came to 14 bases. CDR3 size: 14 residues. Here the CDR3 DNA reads TGTGCCAGCAGCGCACAGGGGGGGGTCAATGAGCAGTTCTTC. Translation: CASSAQGGVNEQFF.

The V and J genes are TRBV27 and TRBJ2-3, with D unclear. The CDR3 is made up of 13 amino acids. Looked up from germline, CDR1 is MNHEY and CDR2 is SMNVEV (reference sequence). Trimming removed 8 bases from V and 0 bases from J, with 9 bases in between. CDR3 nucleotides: TGTGCCAGCGGCTCCTCTAGCACAGATACGCAGTATTTT. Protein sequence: CASGSSSTDTQYF.